Detailed here is one T cell receptor beta chain. These data come from a study of blood T cells in healthy people across ages. A second PCR of 7 to 11 cycles used a sample-barcoded 5' primer and a J-beta primer mix. Unique molecular identifiers of 12 random nucleotides labeled each cDNA. A single record per CDR3 protein comes from TCRdb applying MiXCR to the 5' RACE reads. The sample contains more than 700,000 distinct CDR3 sequences, 46% of which appear only once. V shed 2 bases and J shed 5 bases, with 10 bases lying between them. Germline lookup yields CDR1 GTSNPN and CDR2 SVGIG (reference sequence). The CDR3 totals 12 residues.

This sequence was found in a man older than 75 in good health. The sequencing sample was made of blood. The chain has TRBV30 and TRBJ2-7; D gene uncertain. The CDR3 sequence is CAWSLLGDEQYF. For the CDR3, the DNA is TGTGCCTGGAGTTTGCTTGGAGACGAGCAGTACTTC.